Listed here are 5 T cell receptor beta chains from one sample, sequenced in a study of human T cells and chemical hapten exposure. The sample's time point: patch test 2, 6 weeks after DPC sensitization. Treatment given: therapeutic diphenylcyclopropenone sensitization with weekly scalp DPC. TCRdb recomputed calls from the RACE reads with MiXCR, one row per CDR3 protein. The sample yields about 26,000 distinct CDR3 sequences, approximately 9% seen once. Sample: whole blood, taken in connection with sensitization to the hapten diphenylcyclopropenone (DPC). These receptors were obtained from a man aged 30 to 39 with alopecia areata. Some clones in this sample may be carry-over from other donors' samples.

This clonotype was found a few times. The chain links TRBV18 to TRBJ1-1, with no clear D. The ends were cut back, 0 bases at V and 7 bases at J, with 6 bases in the middle. Germline V gene sequence: CDR1 KGHSH, CDR2 LQKENI. The length of the CDR3 is 12 residues. CDR3 amino acids: CASSPPTDEAFF. CDR3 DNA sequence: TGTGCCAGCTCACCACCTACAGATGAAGCTTTCTTT.

This clonotype was observed many times. The chain carries TRBV6-6 and TRBJ2-5; TRBD2 aligns across 8 bases. The CDR3 loop spans 16 amino acids. V trimming: 6 bases; J trimming: 5 bases; junction bases outside the gene matches: 14. CDR1 and CDR2 (germline): MNHNY, SVGAGI (reference sequence). Here the CDR3 reads CASRGSGAGAVETQYF. CDR3 in DNA: TGTGCCAGCAGGGGCTCAGGAGCGGGGGCCGTGGAGACCCAGTACTTC.

This clonotype was observed at least ten times. J is TRBJ2-2 and V is TRBV11-2; 11 nucleotides match TRBD2. The germline CDR1 and CDR2 sequences are SGHAT and FQNNGV. CDR3 length equals 15 residues. With 11 bases clipped from V and 6 bases from J, the junction kept 11 bases outside the gene matches. The CDR3 DNA reads as TGTGCCGTCAAACTAGCGGGAGTATTTGCCGGGGAGCTGTTTTTT. Protein: CAVKLAGVFAGELFF. Full variable domain (missing parts from reference TRBV11-2 and TRBJ2-2): EAGVAQSPRYKIIEKRQSVAFWCNPISGHATLYWYQQILGQGPKLLIQFQNNGVVDDSQLPKDRFSAERLKGVDSTLKIQPAKLEDSAVYLCAVKLAGVFAGELFFGEGSRLTVL.

The chain couples TRBV4-3 to TRBJ1-4, with 9 bases matching TRBD1. CDR3 length equals 12 residues. Unmatched junction bases numbered 3, after V lost 8 bases and J lost 8 bases. Germline loops: CDR1 LGHNA, CDR2 YSLEER. The CDR3 DNA reads TGCGCCAGCCAGGGGACAGGGGAAAAACTGTTTTTT. The encoded protein is CASQGTGEKLFF.

This clonotype was observed a handful of times. This chain uses TRBV6-6 with TRBJ1-2; D remains ambiguous. The CDR3 consists of 13 residues. V lost 6 bases, J lost 2 bases, and 10 bases lay in between. Germline assignment: CDR1 MNHNY and CDR2 SVGAGI (reference sequence). The CDR3 DNA reads as TGTGCCAGCAGGTCCCCAGAGAACTATGGCTACACCTTC. Protein sequence: CASRSPENYGYTF.